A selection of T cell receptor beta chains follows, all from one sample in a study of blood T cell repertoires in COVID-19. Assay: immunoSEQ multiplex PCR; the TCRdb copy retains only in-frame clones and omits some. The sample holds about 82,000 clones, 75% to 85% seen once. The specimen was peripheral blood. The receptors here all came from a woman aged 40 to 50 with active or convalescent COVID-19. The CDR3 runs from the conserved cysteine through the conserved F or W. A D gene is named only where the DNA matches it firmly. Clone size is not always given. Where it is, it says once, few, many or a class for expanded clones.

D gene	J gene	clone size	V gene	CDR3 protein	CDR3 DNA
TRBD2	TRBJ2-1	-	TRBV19	CASSTASGGREQFF	TGTGCCAGTAGTACGGCTAGCGGGGGGCGTGAGCAGTTCTTC
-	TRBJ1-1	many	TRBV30	CAWSVLGTEVPEAFF	TGTGCCTGGAGTGTACTAGGGACTGAGGTACCTGAAGCTTTCTTT
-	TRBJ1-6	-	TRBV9	CASSISPGAYNSPLHF	TGTGCCAGCAGCATTAGTCCCGGGGCCTATAATTCACCCCTCCACTTT
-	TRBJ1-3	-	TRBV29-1	CSVDSAGKGNTIYF	TGCAGCGTTGATTCTGCGGGTAAAGGAAACACCATATATTTT
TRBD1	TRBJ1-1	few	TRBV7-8	CASSLMGQGGVSTEAFF	TGTGCCAGCAGCTTAATGGGACAGGGTGGGGTTTCCACTGAAGCTTTCTTT
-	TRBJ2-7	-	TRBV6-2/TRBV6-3	CASSTNRAGYEQYF	TGTGCCAGCAGTACAAACAGGGCTGGCTACGAGCAGTACTTC
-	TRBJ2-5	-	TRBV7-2	CASSLGGRETQYF	TGTGCCAGCAGCTTAGGGGGCCGGGAGACCCAGTACTTC
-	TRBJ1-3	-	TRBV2	CAAPGGSHSGNTIYF	TGTGCCGCGCCAGGAGGTTCCCACTCTGGAAACACCATATATTTT
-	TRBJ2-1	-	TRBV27	CASSLYPYNEQFF	TGTGCCAGCAGTTTATATCCGTACAATGAGCAGTTCTTC
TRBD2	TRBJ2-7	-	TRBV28	CASSHDLAGGSYEQYF	TGTGCCAGCAGCCATGACCTAGCGGGAGGATCCTACGAGCAGTACTTC
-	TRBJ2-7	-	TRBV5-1	CASSLFQGQMYEQYF	TGCGCCAGCAGCTTGTTTCAGGGGCAGATGTACGAGCAGTACTTC
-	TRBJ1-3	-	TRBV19	CASRRTRDGNTIYF	TGTGCCAGCCGACGAACCAGGGATGGAAACACCATATATTTT
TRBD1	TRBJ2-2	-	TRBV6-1	CASSGTGGRYTGELFF	TGTGCCAGCAGTGGGACAGGGGGCAGGTACACCGGGGAGCTGTTTTTT
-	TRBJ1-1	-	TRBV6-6	CASSSRVNTEAFF	TGTGCCAGCAGTAGCAGGGTGAACACTGAAGCTTTCTTT
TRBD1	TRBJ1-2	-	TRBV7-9	CASSITGGMGYTF	TGTGCCAGCTCCATTACAGGGGGTATGGGCTACACCTTC
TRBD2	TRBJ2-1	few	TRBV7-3	CASSWTGGPNNEQFF	TGTGCCAGCAGCTGGACGGGGGGGCCGAATAATGAGCAGTTCTTC
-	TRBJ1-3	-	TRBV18	CASSPRAGPGNTIYF	TGTGCCAGCTCACCACGCGCAGGGCCTGGAAACACCATATATTTT
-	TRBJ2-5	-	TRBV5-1	CASSTRGDGGAETQYF	TGCGCCAGCAGCACGCGCGGGGACGGAGGGGCGGAGACCCAGTACTTC
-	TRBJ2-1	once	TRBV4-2	CASSQTAQVSYNEQFF	TGTGCCAGCAGCCAAACCGCACAGGTCTCCTACAATGAGCAGTTCTTC
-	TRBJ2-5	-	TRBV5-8	CASRHRNQETQYF	TGTGCCAGCAGACACAGGAATCAAGAGACCCAGTACTTC
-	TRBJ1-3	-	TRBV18	CASSPPSQGGRNTIYF	TGTGCCAGCTCACCACCGTCGCAGGGTGGGCGAAACACCATATATTTT
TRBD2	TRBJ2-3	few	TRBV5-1	CASSLKSAGGPDTQYF	TGCGCCAGCAGCTTGAAAAGCGCGGGAGGTCCAGATACGCAGTATTTT
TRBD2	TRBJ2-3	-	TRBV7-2	CASSLGWTSRYTDTQYF	TGTGCCAGCAGCTTAGGTTGGACTAGCAGATACACAGATACGCAGTATTTT